The 14 T cell receptor beta chains below were found in one sample sequenced in a study of T cell responses to AZD1222 COVID-19 vaccine. Produced via immunoSEQ multiplex PCR; TCRdb's table is partial and in-frame only. The sample shows 150,000 or so clones, over 75% of them seen only once. Sequenced here: peripheral blood, sampled on day 0 of AZD1222 vaccination. The receptors derive from an adult in good health.

The V call is TRBV5-4, the J call TRBJ2-7; tentatively, D is TRBD1 (6 bases). V gave up 4 bases and J gave up 4 bases, with 15 bases separating them. The CDR3 length is 14 residues. Germline CDR1 is SGHNT and CDR2 is YYREEE (reference sequence). CDR3 sequence: CASSEAGTRYEQYF. The CDR3 DNA reads as TGTGCCAGCAGCGAAGCCGGGACACGATACGAGCAGTACTTC.

This clone was seen a handful of times. The chain combines TRBV30 with TRBJ1-2, with a possible D match to TRBD1 (5 bases). The length of the CDR3 is 13 residues. The V and J ends lost 2 bases and 4 bases respectively, with 11 bases between them. CDR1 and CDR2 (germline): GTSNPN, SVGIG (reference sequence). The CDR3 DNA sequence: TGTGCCTGGAGTTCGACAGCCACCTATGGCTACACCTTC. Residues: CAWSSTATYGYTF.

The genes are TRBV5-1 and TRBJ1-1, with unresolved D. Germline-derived CDR1 and CDR2 are SGHRS and YFSETQ. The CDR3 extends over 15 amino acids. With 2 bases removed from V and 1 base from J, the gap between germline ends came to 12 bases. In DNA form, the CDR3 reads TGCGCCAGCAGCTTTGATTCGGATACGAACACTGAAGCTTTCTTT. This codes for CASSFDSDTNTEAFF.

The chain couples TRBV18 to TRBJ2-3; 8 positions agree with TRBD2. CDR1 KGHSH and CDR2 LQKENI come from the germline V gene. CDR3 length: 15 amino acids. With 6 bases clipped from V and 2 bases from J, the junction kept 7 bases outside the gene matches. In DNA, the CDR3 is TGTGCCAGCTCGCCTGGACTAGCTCTCACAGATACGCAGTATTTT. This gives the protein CASSPGLALTDTQYF.

The chain carries TRBV25-1 and TRBJ2-3; 10 positions agree with TRBD1. The trim removed 6 bases at V and 4 bases at J, leaving 10 bases unmatched. Germline V CDR1 and CDR2: MGHDK, SYGVNS. CDR3 length: 16 amino acids. CDR3 sequence: CASSHKGQGIADTQYF. CDR3 nucleotide sequence: TGTGCCAGCAGCCATAAGGGACAGGGGATTGCAGATACGCAGTATTTT. Complete variable domain (other parts from reference TRBV25-1 and TRBJ2-3): EADIYQTPRYLVIGTGKKITLECSQTMGHDKMYWYQQDPGMELHLIHYSYGVNSTEKGDLSSESTVSRIRTEHFPLTLESARPSHTSQYLCASSHKGQGIADTQYFGPGTRLTVL.

This chain links TRBV30 with TRBJ2-7; either TRBD1 or TRBD2 may fit D (5 bases each). The CDR3 consists of 16 residues. V lost 3 bases and J 0 bases, leaving 18 bases between the germline ends. Germline CDR1 reads GTSNPN; CDR2 reads SVGIG (reference sequence). For the CDR3, the DNA is TGTGCCTGGAGAAGTCAGGACCTGGGGGTCTCCTACGAGCAGTACTTC. This codes for CAWRSQDLGVSYEQYF.

The CDR3 DNA is TGTGCCAGCAGCTTGCCTGACTCATCCGAGCAGTACTTC. It encodes CASSLPDSSEQYF. The J gene is TRBJ2-7, the V gene TRBV5-4; D gene uncertain. This CDR3 has 13 amino acids. Germline V gives CDR1 SGHNT, CDR2 YYREEE (reference sequence). V lost 1 base and J 6 bases, leaving 11 bases between the germline ends.

The chain couples TRBV4-1 to TRBJ1-1; D is ambiguous. CDR1 is MGHRA, CDR2 YSYEKL, per germline. The CDR3 sequence is 12 residues long. Trimming took off 1 base at V and 12 bases at J, with 12 bases between the two ends. CDR3: CASSQASENTFF. The CDR3 DNA reads TGCGCCAGCAGCCAAGCCTCCGAAAATACTTTCTTT.

V and J are TRBV18 and TRBJ1-1, with D hard to call. CDR3 length: 14 amino acids. Trimming cost V 2 bases and J 0 bases, with 7 bases left between them. Germline CDR1 is KGHSH and CDR2 is LQKENI. CDR3 in DNA: TGTGCCAGCTCACCAACAGCTATGAACACTGAAGCTTTCTTT. Translation gives CASSPTAMNTEAFF.

The CDR3 sequence: CSAPPGGTTFF. The CDR3 nucleotides read TGCAGTGCGCCGCCCGGAGGGACGACTTTCTTT. The chain employs TRBV20-1 and TRBJ1-1; a weak D match, TRBD1 (5 bases). The CDR3 runs 11 residues. Trimming stripped 6 bases from V and 12 bases from J, with 17 bases between. CDR1 is DFQATT and CDR2 is SNEGSKA in the germline V gene (reference sequence).

This clone has a handful of counts. The rearrangement joins TRBV6-2 or TRBV6-3 to TRBJ1-2; 8 bases agree with TRBD1. The germline gives CDR1 MNHEY, CDR2 SVGEGT. The CDR3 sequence is 13 residues long. The junction had 3 bases not matched to a gene; V was cut back by 5 bases and J by 4 bases. The CDR3 reads CASSRQGSYGYTF. The CDR3 DNA follows: TGTGCCAGCAGTCGACAGGGGAGCTATGGCTACACCTTC.

This clone was counted once. The chain uses TRBV15 and TRBJ2-7; 9 bases are a match to TRBD1. The CDR3 contains 15 residues. J lost 3 bases, V lost 5 bases, and 8 bases had no gene match. Germline V gene data show CDR1 as LNHNV and CDR2 as YYDKDF (reference sequence). The CDR3 loop is CATSGGQGQFYEQYF. The CDR3, as DNA: TGTGCCACCAGCGGGGGACAGGGCCAATTCTACGAGCAGTACTTC.

In regard to this clone: An end of the junction does not agree with germline; a read error may underlie this. V gene TRBV28 combines with J gene TRBJ2-6; D unclear. The CDR3 contains 12 residues. Germline loops: CDR1 MDHEN, CDR2 SYDVKM. CDR3 nucleotides: TGTGCCAGCAGGGCTGGCGCCAACGTCCTGACTTTC. Protein: CASRAGANVLTF.

The CDR3 bases are TGTGCCAGCAGCCCAGCGGGGGGCTCCTACAATGAGCAGTTCTTC. Translated, it gives CASSPAGGSYNEQFF. The chain is built from TRBV13 and TRBJ2-1; 9 positions match TRBD2. Germline values: CDR1 PRHDT, CDR2 FYEKMQ (reference sequence). J gave up 0 bases and V 5 bases, and 2 bases lay outside the gene matches. The CDR3 is 15 residues long.